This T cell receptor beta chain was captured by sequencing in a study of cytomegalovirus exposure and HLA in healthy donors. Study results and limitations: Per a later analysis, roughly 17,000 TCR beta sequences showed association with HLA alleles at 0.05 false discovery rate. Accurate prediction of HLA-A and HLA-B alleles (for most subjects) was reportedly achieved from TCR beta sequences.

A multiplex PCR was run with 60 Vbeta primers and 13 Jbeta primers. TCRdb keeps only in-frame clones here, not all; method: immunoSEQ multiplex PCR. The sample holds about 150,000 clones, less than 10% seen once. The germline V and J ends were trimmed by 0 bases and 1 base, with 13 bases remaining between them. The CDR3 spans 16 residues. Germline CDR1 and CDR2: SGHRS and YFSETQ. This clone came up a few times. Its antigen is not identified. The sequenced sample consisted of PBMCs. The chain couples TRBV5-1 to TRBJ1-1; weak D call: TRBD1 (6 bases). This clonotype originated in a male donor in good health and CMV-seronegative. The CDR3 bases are TGCGCCAGCAGCTTGGCCTGGGGGGGGGCGAACACTGAAGCTTTCTTT. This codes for CASSLAWGGANTEAFF. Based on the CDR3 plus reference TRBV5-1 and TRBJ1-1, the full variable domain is KAGVTQTPRYLIKTRGQQVTLSCSPISGHRSVSWYQQTPGQGLQFLFEYFSETQRNKGNFPGRFSGRQFSNSRSEMNVSTLELGDSALYLCASSLAWGGANTEAFFGQGTRLTVV.